This T cell receptor (beta chain) is drawn from a study of shared clonotypes between healthy human individuals. The study used approximately 90 million PBMCs per unsorted sample for genomic DNA. V was trimmed by 2 bases and J by 2 bases, leaving 16 bases between them. The CDR3 runs 16 residues. Germline CDR1 and CDR2: SGHDT and YYEEEE. With ten immunoSEQ deep assay plates, unsorted PBMC DNA underwent sequencing. Profiling relied on immunoSEQ multiplex PCR, and the TCRdb table lists in-frame clones only, not all of them. Found here are around 480,000 clones, nearly 80% of them singletons; the top ten hold under 15%.

V is TRBV5-6 and J is TRBJ2-5, with unresolved D. This clonotype originated in a woman aged 40 to 55 in good health. Some clones in this sample may be carry-over from other donors' samples. The sample comprised PBMCs. CDR3 loop: CASSFLSAANQETQYF. As DNA, the CDR3 is TGTGCCAGCAGCTTCCTGAGCGCGGCCAATCAAGAGACCCAGTACTTC.